This T cell receptor beta chain originates from a study of CXCR3-negative and CXCR3-positive naive CD8 T cells. Overall study results and limits: Comparison of naive cells showed more hydrophobic TRB CDR3s in CXCR3-positive than in CXCR3-negative naive cells.

This CDR3 has 12 residues. Germline assignment: CDR1 SGDLS and CDR2 YYNGEE. The TRB libraries of cDNA were built by UMI-labeled 5' RACE. TCRdb re-called the 5' RACE reads and catalogs CDR3 proteins one per entry, DNA excluded. Across around 60,000 distinct CDR3 sequences, the top ten clones capture around 0.8% of the sample. With regard to this clonotype: No antigen is known for it.

The V and J genes are TRBV9 and TRBJ2-7; TCRdb calls TRBD2, which cannot be checked without DNA. The sequence derives from a human donor in good health. Some clones in this sample may be carry-over from other donors' samples. What was sequenced was naive CXCR3+ CD8+ T cells from blood. Subset here: CD45RO-CCR7+CD27+CD95- naive CD8+ T cells expressing CXCR3 (TNR3+). The CDR3 region is CASSPLPYEQYF.